Listed below are T cell receptor beta chains from one sample, sequenced in a study of shared clonotypes between healthy human individuals. Sequenced by immunoSEQ multiplex PCR; TCRdb stores in-frame clones only, minus some. The sample contains more than 850,000 clones, around 82% of which appear only once. Sequencing was performed on memory CD4+ T cells from PBMCs. The receptors were sampled from a man younger than 30 in good health. Some clones in this sample may be carry-over from other donors' samples. Both conserved end residues are part of each CDR3. A D gene is named only where the DNA matches it firmly. Rows give clone size only sometimes, using once, few, many, or a class for an expanded clone.

d_gene: -
j_gene: TRBJ2-3
len: 16
v_gene: TRBV6-1
abundance: -
CDR3aa: CASSEAWELVPDTQYF
CDR3nt: TGTGCCAGCAGTGAAGCATGGGAACTAGTGCCAGATACGCAGTATTTT

d_gene: -
j_gene: TRBJ1-4
len: 15
v_gene: TRBV7-3
abundance: -
CDR3aa: CASSLSRATNEKLFF
CDR3nt: TGTGCCAGCAGCCTATCACGGGCAACTAATGAAAAACTGTTTTTT

d_gene: TRBD2
j_gene: TRBJ2-5
len: 14
v_gene: TRBV7-9
abundance: -
CDR3aa: CASTPVSGAETQYF
CDR3nt: TGTGCCAGCACTCCGGTTAGCGGGGCGGAGACCCAGTACTTC

d_gene: TRBD1
j_gene: TRBJ2-1
len: 12
v_gene: TRBV29-1
abundance: -
CDR3aa: CSVFRQGGEQFF
CDR3nt: TGCAGCGTTTTTAGACAGGGGGGTGAGCAGTTCTTC

d_gene: -
j_gene: TRBJ2-7
len: 14
v_gene: TRBV5-1
abundance: many
CDR3aa: CASSLAVESYEQYF
CDR3nt: TGCGCCAGCAGCTTGGCCGTGGAATCCTACGAGCAGTACTTC

d_gene: -
j_gene: TRBJ1-3
len: 15
v_gene: TRBV5-1
abundance: -
CDR3aa: CASSLARGSGNTIYF
CDR3nt: TGCGCCAGCAGCTTGGCCAGAGGTTCTGGAAACACCATATATTTT

d_gene: -
j_gene: TRBJ2-4
len: 12
v_gene: TRBV25-1
abundance: -
CDR3aa: CASSDGIGSEYF
CDR3nt: TGTGCCAGCAGTGATGGAATCGGGTCCGAGTACTTC

d_gene: -
j_gene: TRBJ1-5
len: 16
v_gene: TRBV18
abundance: -
CDR3aa: CASSPPMTRGSQPQHF
CDR3nt: TGTGCCAGCTCACCACCAATGACCAGGGGAAGTCAGCCCCAGCATTTT

d_gene: TRBD1
j_gene: TRBJ1-2
len: 14
v_gene: TRBV28
abundance: few
CDR3aa: CASRQPGQIYGYTF
CDR3nt: TGTGCCAGCAGGCAACCGGGACAGATCTATGGCTACACCTTC

d_gene: -
j_gene: TRBJ2-1
len: 12
v_gene: TRBV6-1
abundance: few
CDR3aa: CASRDWANEQFF
CDR3nt: TGTGCCAGCAGGGATTGGGCCAATGAGCAGTTCTTC

d_gene: -
j_gene: TRBJ2-7
len: 15
v_gene: TRBV5-1
abundance: -
CDR3aa: CASRPDGTSSYEQYF
CDR3nt: TGCGCCAGCAGACCAGACGGTACGAGCTCCTACGAGCAGTACTTC

d_gene: -
j_gene: TRBJ2-7
len: 13
v_gene: TRBV5-1
abundance: few
CDR3aa: CASSRQETYEQYF
CDR3nt: TGCGCCAGCAGCAGACAGGAGACCTACGAGCAGTACTTC

d_gene: -
j_gene: TRBJ2-5
len: 15
v_gene: TRBV5-1
abundance: -
CDR3aa: CASSTQGGFQETQYF
CDR3nt: TGCGCCAGCAGCACCCAGGGGGGGTTCCAAGAGACCCAGTACTTC

d_gene: TRBD1
j_gene: TRBJ2-7
len: 12
v_gene: TRBV7-9
abundance: -
CDR3aa: CASSSNRGEQYF
CDR3nt: TGTGCCAGCAGCTCCAACAGGGGCGAGCAGTACTTC

d_gene: -
j_gene: TRBJ1-2
len: 16
v_gene: TRBV19
abundance: -
CDR3aa: CACWRRGGGAVYGYTF
CDR3nt: TGTGCCTGCTGGCGTAGGGGGGGCGGCGCGGTCTATGGCTACACCTTC

d_gene: TRBD1
j_gene: TRBJ1-2
len: 15
v_gene: TRBV7-2
abundance: many
CDR3aa: CASSFPDRGSFGYTF
CDR3nt: TGTGCCAGCAGCTTCCCAGACAGGGGGTCGTTTGGCTACACCTTC

d_gene: -
j_gene: TRBJ2-3
len: 12
v_gene: TRBV9
abundance: -
CDR3aa: CASSVDHDTQYF
CDR3nt: TGTGCCAGCAGCGTCGATCATGATACGCAGTATTTT

d_gene: TRBD2
j_gene: TRBJ2-7
len: 14
v_gene: TRBV2
abundance: -
CDR3aa: CASRISGSSYEQYF
CDR3nt: TGTGCCAGCAGGATTAGCGGGAGCTCCTACGAGCAGTACTTC

d_gene: -
j_gene: TRBJ2-5
len: 15
v_gene: TRBV11-3
abundance: -
CDR3aa: CASSLDFNSQETQYF
CDR3nt: TGTGCCAGCAGCTTAGATTTTAACAGCCAAGAGACCCAGTACTTC

d_gene: TRBD2
j_gene: TRBJ2-7
len: 14
v_gene: TRBV5-1
abundance: -
CDR3aa: CASSLGSGSAEQYF
CDR3nt: TGCGCCAGCAGCCTGGGGAGCGGGAGTGCCGAGCAGTACTTC

d_gene: -
j_gene: TRBJ1-1
len: 14
v_gene: TRBV19
abundance: -
CDR3aa: CASKPGTMNTEAFF
CDR3nt: TGTGCCAGTAAGCCCGGCACCATGAACACTGAAGCTTTCTTT

d_gene: TRBD2
j_gene: TRBJ2-4
len: 12
v_gene: TRBV7-2
abundance: -
CDR3aa: CASSLGGYIQYF
CDR3nt: TGTGCCAGCAGCTTGGGGGGGTACATTCAGTACTTC

d_gene: TRBD2
j_gene: TRBJ2-7
len: 13
v_gene: TRBV25-1
abundance: -
CDR3aa: CASSEGKGRGQYF
CDR3nt: TGTGCCAGCAGTGAAGGGAAGGGGAGGGGCCAGTACTTC